The rows below give T cell receptor beta chains drawn from one sample of a study of T cell responses to AZD1222 COVID-19 vaccine. Clones were sequenced by immunoSEQ multiplex PCR, and TCRdb holds only the in-frame ones, with some missing. The table includes 100,000 or so clones, 84% detected once. The sequencing here drew on peripheral blood, taken on day 0 of AZD1222 vaccination. The source of these receptors is an adult in good health. The CDR3 runs from the conserved cysteine through the conserved F or W. A D gene is named only where the DNA matches it firmly. The size entry is marked missing in some rows and otherwise reads once, few, many or a size class.

once	NA	TRBJ2-5	TRBV9	TGTGCCAGCAGCGTTTCAGGTCCTGAGACCCAGTACTTC	CASSVSGPETQYF
few	TRBD1	TRBJ1-6	TRBV4-2	TGTGCCAGCAGCCAACGGACAGGGACGGGTTCACCCCTCCACTTT	CASSQRTGTGSPLHF
NA	NA	TRBJ1-1	TRBV7-9	TGTGCCAGCAGCTTAGTTCAGTACACTGAAGCTTTCTTT	CASSLVQYTEAFF
NA	TRBD2	TRBJ2-2	TRBV10-1	TGCGCCAGCAGTTCGGGGGGCACCGGGGAGCTGTTTTTT	CASSSGGTGELFF
NA	TRBD1	TRBJ2-5	TRBV4-1	TGCGCCAGCAGCCAAATGGAAACCGGGACAGAAGAGACCCAGTACTTC	CASSQMETGTEETQYF
NA	TRBD1	TRBJ2-1	TRBV5-1	TGCGCCAGCAGCTTACAGGGGACCAATGAGCAGTTCTTC	CASSLQGTNEQFF
NA	NA	TRBJ1-5	TRBV28	TGTGCCAGCAGTCCCCTGGGGTTAGGCAGTGTATATAGCAATCAGCCCCAGCATTTT	CASSPLGLGSVYSNQPQHF
NA	NA	TRBJ1-1	TRBV19	TGTGCCAGTAACTCCGGGACCGCCTACACTGAAGCTTTCTTT	CASNSGTAYTEAFF
NA	NA	TRBJ2-4	TRBV19	TGTGCCAGTAGTATAGGGGGGACAGCCAAAAACATTCAGTACTTC	CASSIGGTAKNIQYF
few	NA	TRBJ1-1	TRBV4-3	TGCGCCAGCAGCCTTAGTGTGGGCAACACTGAAGCTTTCTTT	CASSLSVGNTEAFF
NA	NA	TRBJ2-5	TRBV7-2	TGTGCCAGCAGCCCAGGACGGGGCCCAGGGACCCAGTACTTC	CASSPGRGPGTQYF
NA	NA	TRBJ1-3	TRBV9	TGTGCCAGCAGCGTAGACTCGGGGGGGACTGGAAACACCATATATTTT	CASSVDSGGTGNTIYF
NA	TRBD1	TRBJ2-1	TRBV6-4	TGTGCCAGTGGCGAGGGACAGGGCGACAATGAGCAGTTCTTC	CASGEGQGDNEQFF
NA	NA	TRBJ2-1	TRBV24-1	TGTGCCACCAGTGATTTCGGTACCGCTACGTATGAGCAGTTCTTC	CATSDFGTATYEQFF
few	TRBD1	TRBJ1-3	TRBV7-8	TGTGCCAGCAGCACCGGGACAGGGCGGCTGGTCCTTGGAAACACCATATATTTT	CASSTGTGRLVLGNTIYF
NA	NA	TRBJ2-2	TRBV7-2	TGTGCCAGCAGGGACTCCCCCGGGGAGCTGTTTTTT	CASRDSPGELFF
once	NA	TRBJ2-2	TRBV19	TGTGCCAGTAGTACTCTAAACAACCACACAGGGCCTCCTAAGCTGAACACCGGGGAGCTGTTTTTT	CASSTLNNHTGPPKLNTGELFF